This T cell receptor (beta chain) is from a study of OX40 agonist ivuxolimab in advanced cancers. Clones were read by immunoSEQ multiplex PCR, and TCRdb kept only the in-frame ones, dropping some. This repertoire shows tens of thousands of clones, 81% found once; its top ten account for around 6.8%. Unmatched junction bases numbered 3, after V lost 4 bases and J lost 4 bases. Germline V gene data show CDR1 as SGHTA and CDR2 as FQGNSA. This CDR3 is built from 13 residues. This rearrangement joins TRBV7-2 to TRBJ2-7; 8 nucleotides agree with TRBD2. The sample was CD4+ or CD8+ T cells sorted from blood, taken in a trial of the OX40 agonist ivuxolimab. The TCR comes from an adult with an advanced solid tumor such as melanoma, head and neck, liver or kidney cancer. The CDR3 nucleotides are TGTGCCAGCAGCTCGGGGGGGGAGTACGAGCAGTACTTC. As protein: CASSSGGEYEQYF. The variable domain in full, with the rest retrieved from reference TRBV7-2 and TRBJ2-7, is GAGVSQSPSNKVTEKGKDVELRCDPISGHTALYWYRQSLGQGLEFLIYFQGNSAPDKSGLPSDRFSAERTGGSVSTLTIQRTQQEDSAVYLCASSSGGEYEQYFGPGTRLTVT.